A single sample is the source of the 11 T cell receptor beta chains below, sequenced in a study of shared clonotypes between healthy human individuals. TCRdb's copy holds only in-frame clones and misses some; the assay was immunoSEQ multiplex PCR. This table has 2.3 million or so clones, about 92% appearing once. Sequencing was performed on naive CD4+ T cells from PBMCs. Subset of the sample: CD45RA+ positively selected. These receptors came from a man aged 18 to 30 in good health. Some clones in this sample may be carry-over from other donors' samples.

The chain is built from TRBV5-8 and TRBJ2-3; 14 bases align to TRBD2. This CDR3 comprises 18 residues. Germline loops: CDR1 SGHTS, CDR2 YDEGEE. V was clipped by 4 bases and J by 5 bases; unmatched bases: 12. CDR3 nucleotides: TGTGCCAGCAGCAGGGGACTAGCGGGAGTCAAAAAGGGAGATACGCAGTATTTT. It specifies CASSRGLAGVKKGDTQYF.

The J gene is TRBJ2-7, the V gene TRBV10-3, with D perhaps matching TRBD1 (6 bases). The CDR3 contains 12 residues. From germline, CDR1 is ENHRY and CDR2 SYGVKD. V lost 10 bases and J 4 bases, leaving 14 bases between the germline ends. CDR3 loop: CATGQLYYEQYF. The CDR3 coding sequence is TGTGCCACTGGACAGCTTTATTACGAGCAGTACTTC.

The chain uses TRBV14 and TRBJ2-2; TRBD2 agrees at 10 bases. The germline V gene encodes CDR1 SGHDN and CDR2 FVKESK. V lost 3 bases and J lost 5; bases outside the gene matches: 12. The CDR3 length is 18 residues. The CDR3 loop reads CASSQVIRLAGETGELFF. The CDR3 DNA follows: TGTGCCAGCAGCCAGGTCATTCGTCTAGCGGGAGAAACCGGGGAGCTGTTTTTT.

The V and J genes are TRBV4-2 and TRBJ1-2; 8 bases map to TRBD1. The CDR3 has 15 amino acids. The germline V gene encodes CDR1 LGHNA and CDR2 YNFKEQ. Unmatched junction bases numbered 7, after V lost 0 bases and J lost 7 bases. The CDR3 DNA follows: TGTGCCAGCAGCCAAGATAGGGGACAGGTTCGTGGCTACACCTTC. This encodes CASSQDRGQVRGYTF.

The rearrangement links TRBV2 to TRBJ2-1, with a possible D match to TRBD2 (6 bases). Deletions cut 6 bases from V and 10 bases from J, with 10 bases between. The CDR3 is 11 amino acids. From germline, CDR1 is SNHLY and CDR2 FYNNEI. The CDR3 sequence: CASRRGGEQFF. As DNA, the CDR3 is TGTGCCAGCAGAAGGGGAGGCGAGCAGTTCTTC.

The rearrangement joins TRBV2 to TRBJ1-5; 10 bases agree with TRBD1. V lost 1 base and J lost 5; bases outside the gene matches: 2. The CDR3 has 15 amino acids. Germline V gene data show CDR1 as SNHLY and CDR2 as FYNNEI. DNA of the CDR3: TGTGCCAGCAGTGAAGAGGACAGGGGGTATCAGCCCCAGCATTTT. It translates to CASSEEDRGYQPQHF.

The V call is TRBV7-9, the J call TRBJ2-5; D is possibly TRBD2 (6 bases). V gave up 2 bases and J gave up 5 bases, with 12 bases separating them. The CDR3 covers 14 residues. Germline V CDR1 and CDR2: SEHNR, FQNEAQ (reference sequence). CDR3 sequence reads: CASSLLAGRETQYF. The CDR3 DNA follows: TGTGCCAGCAGCTTACTTGCGGGGCGGGAGACCCAGTACTTC. Full variable domain (outside the CDR3, taken from reference TRBV7-9 and TRBJ2-5): DTGVSQNPRHKITKRGQNVTFRCDPISEHNRLYWYRQTLGQGPEFLTYFQNEAQLEKSRLLSDRFSAERPKGSFSTLEIQRTEQGDSAMYLCASSLLAGRETQYFGPGTRLLVL.

The gene calls are TRBV28 and TRBJ1-5; a weak D match, TRBD1 (5 bases). The CDR3 has 13 residues. In germline, CDR1 is MDHEN, CDR2 SYDVKM. V was pared by 8 bases and J by 9 bases, with 17 bases between. The CDR3 region is CASSLDAGGPQHF. CDR3 nucleotide sequence: TGTGCCAGCTCACTGGACGCGGGGGGGCCCCAGCATTTT.

The chain combines TRBV30 with TRBJ1-2, with 9 bases that match TRBD1. Germline CDR1 and CDR2: GTSNPN and SVGIG (reference sequence). The V gene end was trimmed by 4 bases and the J gene end by 5 bases; junction bases not matched to a gene: 5. The CDR3 sequence is 13 residues long. The CDR3 nucleotides are TGTGCCTGGAATTCCGGGACAGGGTATGGCTACACCTTC. Amino acid sequence: CAWNSGTGYGYTF.

This rearrangement joins TRBV6-1 to TRBJ2-7; D gene ambiguous. Germline V CDR1 and CDR2: MNHNS, SASEGT. Trimming removed 5 bases from V and 4 bases from J, with 9 bases in between. This CDR3 contains 12 residues. The DNA for the CDR3 is TGTGCCAGCAGTATTGGCGGATACGAGCAGTACTTC. This gives the protein CASSIGGYEQYF.

The rearrangement links TRBV18 to TRBJ2-2; tentatively, D is TRBD1 (6 bases). V lost 6 bases and J 1 base, leaving 9 bases between the germline ends. This CDR3 region has 14 residues. Germline V gives CDR1 KGHSH, CDR2 LQKENI. The CDR3 sequence is CASSQDRNTGELFF. CDR3 in DNA: TGTGCCAGCTCCCAGGACAGGAACACCGGGGAGCTGTTTTTT.